This entry features one T cell receptor (beta chain) sequence. Its specific antigen is unknown. It has no much larger one-base neighbor in the sample; base qualities were not kept. The data stem from a study of response to subunit inactivated influenza vaccine (dated by TCRdb to the late 2010s). Notes on the research overall: Deep quantitative profiling of the T cell receptor repertoire was used in the study to follow responses to a trivalent subunit inactivated influenza vaccine. The paper as a whole reports these results and caveats: According to the authors, only a limited number of new T cells may be recruited by each seasonal influenza vaccination.

The CDR3 has 18 amino acids, counting the end cysteine and phenylalanine. Kept here is only the CDR3 DNA, which spans 54 bases and is read in frame from base 1. Deletion took 5 bases off V and 4 bases off J, with a span of 24 bases between the germline ends. Via the germline V gene (reference sequence), CDR1 is SGHAT and CDR2 FQDESV. To prepare the library, RT-PCR was applied. TCRdb records Illumina HiSeq 2500 as the sequencer. TCRdb cleaned the public reads at Q25 with fastp, built clones with MiXCR and kept in-frame beta chains. Here each entry gathers all rows of one CDR3 protein and keeps the most common genes and DNA. In this sample the table shows 710,000 or so distinct CDR3 sequences, approximately 15% of which occur a single time. The ten top clones hold under 14% of the sample.

The source of this sequence is a man between 50 and 59 years old who received an inactivated influenza vaccine. Donor details come from another sample of the same person, matched by shared clones. The chain was built from TRBV11-1 and TRBJ2-1; D gene: possibly TRBD1, on 7 matching bases. The sample was PBMCs from blood, taken 12 days after vaccination. The CDR3 reads CASSTTLSGRRGYNEQFF. DNA sequence: TGTGCCAGCAGCACCACCCTTAGCGGTCGCAGGGGGTACAATGAGCAGTTCTTC.